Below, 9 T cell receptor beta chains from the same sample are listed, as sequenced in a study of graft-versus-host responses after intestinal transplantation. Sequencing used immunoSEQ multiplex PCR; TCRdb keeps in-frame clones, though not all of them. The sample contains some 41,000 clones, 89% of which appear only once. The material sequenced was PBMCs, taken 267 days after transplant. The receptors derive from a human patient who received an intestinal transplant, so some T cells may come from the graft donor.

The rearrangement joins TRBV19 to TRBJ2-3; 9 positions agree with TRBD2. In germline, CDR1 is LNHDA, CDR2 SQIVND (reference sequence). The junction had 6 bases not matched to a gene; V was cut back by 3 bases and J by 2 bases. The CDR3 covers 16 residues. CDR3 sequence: CASSIRAGGFTDTQYF. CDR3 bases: TGTGCCAGTAGTATCAGAGCGGGGGGATTCACAGATACGCAGTATTTT. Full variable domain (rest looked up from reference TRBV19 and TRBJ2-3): DGGITQSPKYLFRKEGQNVTLSCEQNLNHDAMYWYRQDPGQGLRLIYYSQIVNDFQKGDIAEGYSVSREKKESFPLTVTSAQKNPTAFYLCASSIRAGGFTDTQYFGPGTRLTVL.

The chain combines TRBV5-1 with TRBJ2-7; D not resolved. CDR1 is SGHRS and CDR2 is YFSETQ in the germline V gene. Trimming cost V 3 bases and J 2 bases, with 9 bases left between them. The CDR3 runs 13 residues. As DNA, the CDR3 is TGCGCCAGCAGCTCCTTCGGTGCCTACGAGCAGTACTTC. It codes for CASSSFGAYEQYF.

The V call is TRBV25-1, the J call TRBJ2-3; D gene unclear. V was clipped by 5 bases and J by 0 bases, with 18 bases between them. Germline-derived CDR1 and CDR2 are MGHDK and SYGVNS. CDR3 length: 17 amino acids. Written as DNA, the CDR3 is TGTGCCAGCAGTCCCCCCGGCTTTAGATCAAGCACAGATACGCAGTATTTT. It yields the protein CASSPPGFRSSTDTQYF.

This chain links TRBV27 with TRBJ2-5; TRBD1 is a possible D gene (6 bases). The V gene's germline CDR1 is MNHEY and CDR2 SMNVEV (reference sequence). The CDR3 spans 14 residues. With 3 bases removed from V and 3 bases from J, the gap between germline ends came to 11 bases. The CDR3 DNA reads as TGTGCCAGCAGTTTTAGTGGGGGCGAAGAGACCCAGTACTTC. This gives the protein CASSFSGGEETQYF.

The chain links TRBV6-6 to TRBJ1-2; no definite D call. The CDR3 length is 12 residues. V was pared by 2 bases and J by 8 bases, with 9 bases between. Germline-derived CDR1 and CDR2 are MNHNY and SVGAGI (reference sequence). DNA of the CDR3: TGTGCCAGCAGTTACGAAGGGTCCGGCTACACCTTC. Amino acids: CASSYEGSGYTF.

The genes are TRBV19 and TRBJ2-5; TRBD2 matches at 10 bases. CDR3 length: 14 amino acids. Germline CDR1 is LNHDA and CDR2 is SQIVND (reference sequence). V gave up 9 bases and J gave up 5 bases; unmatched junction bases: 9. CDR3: CASKNEGLAETQYF. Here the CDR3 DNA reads TGTGCCAGCAAAAACGAGGGACTAGCGGAGACCCAGTACTTC.

The CDR3 loop reads CASSFSYSNQPQHF. The CDR3 nucleotides are TGTGCCAGCAGCTTCAGTTATAGCAATCAGCCCCAGCATTTT. The chain employs TRBV5-6 and TRBJ1-5; no clear D gene. The CDR3 contains 14 residues. Germline CDR1 is SGHDT and CDR2 is YYEEEE. V was trimmed by 2 bases and J by 0 bases, leaving 6 bases between them. The entire variable domain, with the rest obtained from reference TRBV5-6 and TRBJ1-5, is as follows: DAGVTQSPTHLIKTRGQQVTLRCSPKSGHDTVSWYQQALGQGPQFIFQYYEEEERQRGNFPDRFSGHQFPNYSSELNVNALLLGDSALYLCASSFSYSNQPQHFGDGTRLSIL.

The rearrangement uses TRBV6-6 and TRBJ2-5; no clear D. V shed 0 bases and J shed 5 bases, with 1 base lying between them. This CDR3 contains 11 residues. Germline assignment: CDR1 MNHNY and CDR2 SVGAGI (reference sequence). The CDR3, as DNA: TGTGCCAGCAGTTACTCGGAGACCCAGTACTTC. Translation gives CASSYSETQYF.

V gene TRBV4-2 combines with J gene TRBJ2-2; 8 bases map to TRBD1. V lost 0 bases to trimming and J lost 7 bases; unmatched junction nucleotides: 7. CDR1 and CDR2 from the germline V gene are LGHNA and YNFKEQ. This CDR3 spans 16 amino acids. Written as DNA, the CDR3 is TGTGCCAGCAGCCAAGACCAGACAGGGGAGAACGGGGAGCTGTTTTTT. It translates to CASSQDQTGENGELFF.